This T cell receptor beta chain was identified during a study of Ad26.COV2.S vaccination and SARS-CoV-2 variants. V lost 0 bases, J lost 3 bases, and 15 bases lay in between. The CDR3 is 18 residues long. The V gene's germline CDR1 is MGHRA and CDR2 YSYEKL. This table comes from immunoSEQ multiplex PCR, and its TCRdb copy is limited to in-frame clones, with some not included. The table lists 300,000 to 400,000 clones, 70% to 90% of them singletons. Indicated treatment: around 19 received Ad26.COV2.S at low or high dose, single or two shots; roughly five received placebo; per-sample allocation not given. The investigators took samples on day 63 after the first vaccine or placebo injection.

The receptor comes from a person between 18 and 65 years old who received the Ad26.COV2.S COVID-19 vaccine or a placebo. This chain joins TRBV4-1 and TRBJ1-6; no reliable D call. Material: peripheral blood, obtained in a trial of Ad26.COV2.S vaccine versus placebo. The DNA for the CDR3 is TGCGCCAGCAGCCAAGACCCGACGGTGCATTTCTATAATTCACCCCTCCACTTT. Residues: CASSQDPTVHFYNSPLHF.